The present entry profiles one TCR beta chain with its context. This sample was taken from a study of T-cell memory formation after mild COVID-19. Study context: Clusters were largely donor specific.

TCRdb itself ran the 5' RACE reads through MiXCR, one entry per CDR3 protein. There are hundreds of thousands of distinct CDR3 sequences in the sample; roughly 18% occur only once, and 12% lies in the top ten. Input material: PBMCs or a T cell subset sorted from them (not recorded which). The source is an adult woman who had mild COVID-19 (a few samples of this study predate the infection). Cell type and time point are not known.

The CDR3 reads CASSRLAGGPREQFF. The CDR3 bases are TGTGCCAGCAGCCGACTAGCGGGGGGGCCACGTGAGCAGTTCTTC. The chain has TRBV7-8 and TRBJ2-1; 14 bases match TRBD2. The CDR3 totals 15 residues. V trimming: 5 bases; J trimming: 9 bases; junction bases outside the gene matches: 6. CDR1 is SGHVS, CDR2 FQNEAQ, per germline.